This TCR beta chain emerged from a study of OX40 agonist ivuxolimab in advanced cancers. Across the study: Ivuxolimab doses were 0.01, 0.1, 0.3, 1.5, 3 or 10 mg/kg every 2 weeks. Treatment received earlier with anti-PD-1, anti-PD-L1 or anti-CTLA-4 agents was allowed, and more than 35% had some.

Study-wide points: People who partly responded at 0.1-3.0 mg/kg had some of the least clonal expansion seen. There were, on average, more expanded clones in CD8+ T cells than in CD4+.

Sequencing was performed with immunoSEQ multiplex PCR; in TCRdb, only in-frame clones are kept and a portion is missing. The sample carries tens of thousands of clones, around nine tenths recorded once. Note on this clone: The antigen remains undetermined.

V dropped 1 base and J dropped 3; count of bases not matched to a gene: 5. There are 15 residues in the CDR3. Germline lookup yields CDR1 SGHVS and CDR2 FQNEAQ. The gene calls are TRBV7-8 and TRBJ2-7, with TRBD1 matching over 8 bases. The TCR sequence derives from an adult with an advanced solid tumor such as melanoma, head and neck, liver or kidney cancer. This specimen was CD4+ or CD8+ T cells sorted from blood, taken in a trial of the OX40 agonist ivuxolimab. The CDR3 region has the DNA TGTGCCAGCAGCTTAGTAGCAGGGGGCGTCTACGAGCAGTACTTC. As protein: CASSLVAGGVYEQYF.